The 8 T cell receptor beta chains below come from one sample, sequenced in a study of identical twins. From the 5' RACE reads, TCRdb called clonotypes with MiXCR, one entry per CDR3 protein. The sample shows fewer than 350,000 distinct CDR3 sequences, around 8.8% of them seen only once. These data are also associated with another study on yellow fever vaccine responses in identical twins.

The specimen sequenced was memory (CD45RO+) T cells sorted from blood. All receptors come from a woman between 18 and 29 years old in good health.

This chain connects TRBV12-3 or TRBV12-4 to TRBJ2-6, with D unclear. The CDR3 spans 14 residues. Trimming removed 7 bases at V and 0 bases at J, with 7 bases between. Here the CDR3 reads CASTLGSGANVLTF. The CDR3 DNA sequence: TGTGCCAGCACCCTTGGCTCTGGGGCCAACGTCCTGACTTTC.

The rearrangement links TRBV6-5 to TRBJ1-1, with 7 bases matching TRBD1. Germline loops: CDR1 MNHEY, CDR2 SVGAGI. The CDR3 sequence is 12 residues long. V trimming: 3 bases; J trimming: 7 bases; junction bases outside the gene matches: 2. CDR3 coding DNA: TGTGCCAGCAGTTATTCAGGGGGTGAAGCTTTCTTT. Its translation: CASSYSGGEAFF.

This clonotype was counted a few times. The CDR3 here is CASSISTGNEQYF. CDR3 DNA: TGTGCCAGCAGCATTTCGACAGGGAACGAGCAGTACTTC. The chain employs TRBV2 and TRBJ2-7, with TRBD1 identical over 7 bases. Trimming took 6 bases from V and 5 from J; bases not matched to a gene: 7. The CDR3 length is 13 residues. Per germline, CDR1 SNHLY and CDR2 FYNNEI. Full variable domain (rest looked up from reference TRBV2 and TRBJ2-7): EPEVTQTPSHQVTQMGQEVILRCVPISNHLYFYWYRQILGQKVEFLVSFYNNEISEKSEIFDDQFSVERPDGSNFTLKIRSTKLEDSAMYFCASSISTGNEQYFGPGTRLTVT.

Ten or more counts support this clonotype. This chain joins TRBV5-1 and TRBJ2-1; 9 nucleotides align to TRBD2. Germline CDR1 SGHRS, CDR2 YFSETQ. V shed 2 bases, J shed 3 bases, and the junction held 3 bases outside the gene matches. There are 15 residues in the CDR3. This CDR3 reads CASSFKLAGYNEQFF. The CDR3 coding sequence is TGCGCCAGCAGCTTCAAACTAGCGGGCTACAATGAGCAGTTCTTC.

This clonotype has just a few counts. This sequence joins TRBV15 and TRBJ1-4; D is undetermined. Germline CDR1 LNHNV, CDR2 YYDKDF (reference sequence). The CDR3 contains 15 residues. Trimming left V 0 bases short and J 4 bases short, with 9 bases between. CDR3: CATSRDSRSNEKLFF. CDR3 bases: TGTGCCACCAGCAGAGATTCCCGGAGTAATGAAAAACTGTTTTTT.

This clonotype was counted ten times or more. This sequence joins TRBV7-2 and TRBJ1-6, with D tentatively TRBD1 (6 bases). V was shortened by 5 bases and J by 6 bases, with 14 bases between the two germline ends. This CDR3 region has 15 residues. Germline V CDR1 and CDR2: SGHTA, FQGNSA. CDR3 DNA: TGTGCCAGCAGCCCAACTCAGGGGTCTAATTCACCCCTCCACTTT. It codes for CASSPTQGSNSPLHF.

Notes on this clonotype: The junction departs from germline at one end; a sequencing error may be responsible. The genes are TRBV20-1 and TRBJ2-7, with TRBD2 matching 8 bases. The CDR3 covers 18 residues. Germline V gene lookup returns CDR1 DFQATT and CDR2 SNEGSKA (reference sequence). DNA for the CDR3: TGCAGTGCTAGGGCTCGGGGCTTAGCGGGGCCAAAATCCTACGAGCAGTACTTT. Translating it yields CSARARGLAGPKSYEQYF.

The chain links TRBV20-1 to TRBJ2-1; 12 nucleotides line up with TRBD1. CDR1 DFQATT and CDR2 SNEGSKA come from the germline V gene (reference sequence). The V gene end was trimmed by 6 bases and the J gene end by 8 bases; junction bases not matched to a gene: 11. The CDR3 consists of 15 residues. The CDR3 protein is CSALPGQGAYYEQFF. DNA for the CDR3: TGCAGTGCACTGCCGGGACAGGGGGCGTACTATGAGCAGTTCTTC.